This entry is about one T cell receptor beta chain. Its antigen remains unknown. The CDR3 contains 14 residues. Germline V lookup: CDR1 MNHEY, CDR2 SMNVEV (reference sequence). V lost 2 bases, J lost 6 bases, and 5 bases stayed unmatched. The sample originates from a study of CD8+ T cells in alopecia areata. Extraction and reverse transcription of RNA yielded cDNA as the sequencing template. The method was immunoSEQ multiplex PCR; TCRdb's version includes in-frame clones alone and lacks a portion of them. The sample lists roughly 150,000 clones, less than 65% occurring once. Study results and caveats: Scalp sequencing also captures normal skin's resident alphabeta T cells. In lesional scalp, particularly from alopecia totalis/universalis, clonality was higher than in normal scalp.

The J gene is TRBJ2-7, the V gene TRBV27, with TRBD2 matching 9 bases. This TCR came from a human donor in good health. The sequencing input was CD8+ T cells sorted from blood. Here the CDR3 reads CASSLAGGPVEQYF. CDR3 nucleotides: TGTGCCAGCAGTTTAGCGGGAGGGCCTGTCGAGCAGTACTTC.